A single sample gave rise to the 22 T cell receptor beta chains below, sequenced in a study of immune evolution from preneoplasia to lung adenocarcinoma. Using immunoSEQ multiplex PCR, the repertoire was profiled, and TCRdb retains in-frame clones only, with some absent. The table has under 8,000 clones, more than 75% seen once. The sample was FFPE minimally invasive lung adenocarcinoma tissue. The source is a person aged 70 to 85 with lung adenocarcinoma.

This clone was found once. The chain combines TRBV5-1 with TRBJ2-7; D remains unclear. The CDR3 length is 14 residues. The V and J ends lost 4 bases and 1 base respectively, with 12 bases between them. Looked up from germline, CDR1 is SGHRS and CDR2 is YFSETQ. In nucleotides, the CDR3 is TGCGCCAGCAGCCTGATGACGGCGTCCTACGAGCAGTACTTC. Encoded protein: CASSLMTASYEQYF.

This clone turned up a few times. The genes are TRBV11-1 and TRBJ2-7, with D possibly being TRBD2 (5 bases). Deletions cut 3 bases from V and 4 bases from J, with 7 bases between. Germline V lookup: CDR1 SGHAT, CDR2 FQDESV (reference sequence). CDR3 length equals 12 residues. The DNA of the CDR3 is TGTGCCAGCAGCTTGAGGGAATACGAGCAGTACTTC. Protein sequence: CASSLREYEQYF.

The CDR3 sequence is CASSYRGSSDGYTF. The DNA for the CDR3 is TGTGCCAGCAGCTACAGGGGGAGTTCAGATGGCTACACCTTC. The chain uses TRBV5-6 and TRBJ1-2; 8 bases line up with TRBD1. CDR1 SGHDT and CDR2 YYEEEE come from the germline V gene. The junction had 7 bases not matched to a gene; V was cut back by 3 bases and J by 6 bases. The CDR3 runs to 14 residues.

DNA of the CDR3: TGTGCCAGCAGTGTCGGTACTAGCGGGACATCCTACGAGCAGTACTTC. As protein: CASSVGTSGTSYEQYF. The chain employs TRBV6-1 and TRBJ2-7; 10 bases align to TRBD2. The CDR3 runs to 16 residues. Trimming removed 4 bases from V and 1 base from J; junction bases left unmatched: 7. CDR1 MNHNS and CDR2 SASEGT come from the germline V gene.

The V call is TRBV9, the J call TRBJ2-1; 8 nucleotides align to TRBD2. Germline V gives CDR1 SGDLS, CDR2 YYNGEE. The CDR3 is 17 amino acids. J was trimmed by 5 bases and V by 1 base; bases with no gene match: 11. CDR3 sequence: CASSVFGGGSNHNEQFF. CDR3 DNA sequence: TGTGCCAGCAGCGTATTTGGCGGGGGGTCCAATCACAATGAGCAGTTCTTC.

The chain is built from TRBV28 and TRBJ1-2, with TRBD1 matching 8 bases. The length of the CDR3 is 13 residues. V lost 6 bases and J lost 6; bases outside the gene matches: 6. Germline CDR1 reads MDHEN; CDR2 reads SYDVKM. This chain's CDR3 is CASSWTGYDGYTF. CDR3 coding DNA: TGTGCCAGCAGCTGGACAGGGTACGATGGCTACACCTTC.

The chain recombines TRBV20-1 with TRBJ2-7; D is undetermined. The V gene lost 6 bases and the J gene lost 6 bases, with 3 bases spanning the gap. This CDR3 has 8 residues. The germline V gene encodes CDR1 DFQATT and CDR2 SNEGSKA (reference sequence). CDR3 bases: TGCAGTGCGGGCGAGCAGTACTTC. Protein: CSAGEQYF.

Only one count was recorded for this clone. The gene calls are TRBV5-1 and TRBJ2-5; D remains ambiguous. V lost 0 bases and J 5 bases, leaving 8 bases between the germline ends. From germline, CDR1 is SGHRS and CDR2 YFSETQ. CDR3 length: 13 residues. CDR3 protein: CASSLALSETQYF. The CDR3 bases are TGCGCCAGCAGCTTGGCACTCTCCGAGACCCAGTACTTC.

The V gene is TRBV7-3, the J gene TRBJ2-2, with a tentative D call TRBD1 (5 bases). In germline, CDR1 is SGHTA, CDR2 FQGTGA. CDR3 length: 15 residues. Trimming pared 5 bases from V and 0 bases from J, leaving 10 bases between. CDR3 loop: CASSRTGANTGELFF. The CDR3 nucleotides are TGTGCCAGCAGCCGAACAGGAGCGAACACCGGGGAGCTGTTTTTT. Based on the CDR3 plus reference TRBV7-3 and TRBJ2-2, the full variable domain is GAGVSQTPSNKVTEKGKYVELRCDPISGHTALYWYRQSLGQGPEFLIYFQGTGAADDSGLPNDRFFAVRPEGSVSTLKIQRTERGDSAVYLCASSRTGANTGELFFGEGSRLTVL.

This chain connects TRBV7-9 to TRBJ1-5, with TRBD1 matching 9 bases. In germline, CDR1 is SEHNR, CDR2 FQNEAQ (reference sequence). J lost 0 bases, V lost 0 bases, and 9 bases had no gene match. CDR3 length equals 19 residues. The CDR3 sequence: CASSLAPGQGGYSNQPQHF. The CDR3 coding sequence is TGTGCCAGCAGCTTAGCGCCGGGACAGGGTGGATATAGCAATCAGCCCCAGCATTTT.

The chain couples TRBV6-1 to TRBJ1-1; D might be TRBD1 (5 bases). This CDR3 has 13 residues. The V gene lost 4 bases and the J gene lost 4 bases, with 10 bases spanning the gap. Germline assignment: CDR1 MNHNS and CDR2 SASEGT. CDR3 in amino acids: CASSVGVFTEAFF. In DNA form, the CDR3 reads TGTGCCAGCAGTGTGGGGGTTTTCACTGAAGCTTTCTTT.

The CDR3 region has the DNA TGTGCCAGCACCCCCCTTTATGACGGCTACAATGAGCAGTTCTTC. Translating gives CASTPLYDGYNEQFF. The chain couples TRBV27 to TRBJ2-1, with D unclear. Germline loops: CDR1 MNHEY, CDR2 SMNVEV (reference sequence). Trimming shortened V by 7 bases and J by 3 bases, and 16 bases separated the two germline ends. This CDR3 has 15 amino acids.

In the case of this clone: Other DNA sequences in the sample encode the same CDR3. The chain links TRBV5-1 to TRBJ1-2; D might be TRBD1 (6 bases). This CDR3 comprises 16 residues. V lost 1 base and J lost 6, with 19 bases in between. Germline V gene sequence: CDR1 SGHRS, CDR2 YFSETQ. The chain's CDR3 is CASSLSLSGRGDGYTF. Here the CDR3 DNA reads TGCGCCAGCAGCTTGTCCCTAAGCGGCAGGGGTGATGGCTACACCTTC. Supplemented by reference TRBV5-1 and TRBJ1-2, the full variable domain reads KAGVTQTPRYLIKTRGQQVTLSCSPISGHRSVSWYQQTPGQGLQFLFEYFSETQRNKGNFPGRFSGRQFSNSRSEMNVSTLELGDSALYLCASSLSLSGRGDGYTFGSGTRLTVV.

The rearrangement links TRBV6-6 to TRBJ2-7, with 9 bases fitting TRBD1. The trim removed 4 bases at V and 5 bases at J, leaving 0 bases unmatched. The CDR3 runs 12 residues. Looked up from germline, CDR1 is MNHNY and CDR2 is SVGAGI (reference sequence). The CDR3 reads CASSWTGDEQYF. DNA of the CDR3: TGTGCCAGCAGTTGGACAGGGGACGAGCAGTACTTC.

The chain uses TRBV29-1 and TRBJ2-7; 7 bases align to TRBD2. This CDR3 has 12 amino acids. Trimming cost V 6 bases and J 3 bases; bases outside gene matches: 5. CDR1 is SQVTM, CDR2 ANQGSEA, per germline. The CDR3 here is CSVTSVSYEQYF. The DNA of the CDR3 is TGCAGCGTCACTAGCGTCAGCTACGAGCAGTACTTC.

The chain links TRBV5-1 to TRBJ2-7; a weak D match, TRBD1 (5 bases). The V gene's germline CDR1 is SGHRS and CDR2 YFSETQ. V was clipped by 0 bases and J by 2 bases, with 18 bases between them. The length of the CDR3 is 17 residues. The CDR3 region is CASSLAPTVPLAYEQYF. The CDR3 bases are TGCGCCAGCAGCTTGGCCCCGACAGTGCCCCTCGCCTACGAGCAGTACTTC.

The rearrangement uses TRBV28 and TRBJ2-2; 7 nucleotides line up with TRBD1. CDR3 length: 15 residues. J gave up 5 bases and V 7 bases, and 10 bases lay outside the gene matches. Germline lookup yields CDR1 MDHEN and CDR2 SYDVKM. CDR3 sequence (DNA): TGTGCCAGCAAACCTACAGGGGTTGGGACCGGGGAGCTGTTTTTT. It translates to CASKPTGVGTGELFF.

V is TRBV11-2 and J is TRBJ2-3; TRBD2 aligns across 7 bases. The CDR3 has 16 residues. Looked up from germline, CDR1 is SGHAT and CDR2 is FQNNGV. Unmatched junction bases numbered 8, after V lost 4 bases and J lost 1 base. Here the CDR3 reads CASSYSGMGGTDTQYF. The CDR3 DNA reads as TGTGCCAGCAGCTACAGCGGGATGGGTGGCACAGATACGCAGTATTTT.

The CDR3: CASDAWRLAEWDTQYF. CDR3 nucleotides: TGTGCCAGCGACGCATGGCGCCTAGCGGAGTGGGATACGCAGTATTTT. The chain recombines TRBV11-1 with TRBJ2-3; TRBD2 aligns across 7 bases. Germline CDR1 reads SGHAT; CDR2 reads FQDESV (reference sequence). V lost 8 bases, J lost 6 bases, and 17 bases stayed unmatched. CDR3 length: 16 residues.

The V call is TRBV29-1, the J call TRBJ1-6, with a weak D call TRBD1 (6 bases). V was cut by 5 bases and J by 7 bases, with 12 bases left in between. The CDR3 has 13 residues. Germline CDR1 SQVTM, CDR2 ANQGSEA. CDR3 sequence: CSVTQGKNSPLHF. In DNA, the CDR3 is TGCAGCGTTACCCAGGGGAAAAATTCACCCCTCCACTTT.

The chain recombines TRBV18 with TRBJ2-5, with D perhaps matching TRBD1 (7 bases). Trimming stripped 7 bases from V and 3 bases from J, with 12 bases between. Germline CDR1 reads KGHSH; CDR2 reads LQKENI. There are 13 residues in the CDR3. The DNA for the CDR3 is TGTGCCAGCTGTCGCGGGACAGAAGAGACCCAGTACTTC. It encodes CASCRGTEETQYF.

The gene calls are TRBV2 and TRBJ2-1, with a weak D call TRBD2 (6 bases). Germline V gene data show CDR1 as SNHLY and CDR2 as FYNNEI. V was trimmed by 1 base and J by 12 bases, leaving 13 bases between them. The CDR3 is 13 residues long. The CDR3 DNA is TGTGCCAGCAGTGAAGGGGGACTCCGAAGGCAGTTCTTC. Translating gives CASSEGGLRRQFF.